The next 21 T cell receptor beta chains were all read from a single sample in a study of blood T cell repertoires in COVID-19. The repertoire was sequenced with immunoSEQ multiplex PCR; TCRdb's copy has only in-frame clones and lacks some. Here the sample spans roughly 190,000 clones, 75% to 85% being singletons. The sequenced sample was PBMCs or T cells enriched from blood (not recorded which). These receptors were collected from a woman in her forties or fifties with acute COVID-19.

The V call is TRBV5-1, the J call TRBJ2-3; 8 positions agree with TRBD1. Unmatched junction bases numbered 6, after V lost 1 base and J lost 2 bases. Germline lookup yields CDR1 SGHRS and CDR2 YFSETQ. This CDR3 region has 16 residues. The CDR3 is CASSLYGQGNTDTQYF. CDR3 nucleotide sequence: TGCGCCAGCAGCTTGTACGGACAGGGTAACACAGATACGCAGTATTTT.

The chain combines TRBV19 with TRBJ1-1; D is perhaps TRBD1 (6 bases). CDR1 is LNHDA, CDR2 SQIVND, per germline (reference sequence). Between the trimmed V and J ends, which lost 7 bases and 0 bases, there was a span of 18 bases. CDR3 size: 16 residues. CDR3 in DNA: TGTGCCAGTATTCGGGCCGGGGGGCTCATGAACACTGAAGCTTTCTTT. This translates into CASIRAGGLMNTEAFF. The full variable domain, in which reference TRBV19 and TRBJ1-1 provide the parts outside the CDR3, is DGGITQSPKYLFRKEGQNVTLSCEQNLNHDAMYWYRQDPGQGLRLIYYSQIVNDFQKGDIAEGYSVSREKKESFPLTVTSAQKNPTAFYLCASIRAGGLMNTEAFFGQGTRLTVV.

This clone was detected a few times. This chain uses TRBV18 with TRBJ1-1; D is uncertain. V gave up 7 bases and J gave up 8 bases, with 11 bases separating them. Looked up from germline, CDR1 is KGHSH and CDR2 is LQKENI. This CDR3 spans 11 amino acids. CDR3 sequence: CASLGDGEAFF. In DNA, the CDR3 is TGTGCCAGCTTAGGAGACGGAGAAGCTTTCTTT.

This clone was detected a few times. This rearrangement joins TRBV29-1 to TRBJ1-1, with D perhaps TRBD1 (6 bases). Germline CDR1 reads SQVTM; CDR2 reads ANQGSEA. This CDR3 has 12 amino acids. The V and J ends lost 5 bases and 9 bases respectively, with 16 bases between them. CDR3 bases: TGCAGCGTTCGGACAGACCAAGTTAAAGCTTTCTTT. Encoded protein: CSVRTDQVKAFF.

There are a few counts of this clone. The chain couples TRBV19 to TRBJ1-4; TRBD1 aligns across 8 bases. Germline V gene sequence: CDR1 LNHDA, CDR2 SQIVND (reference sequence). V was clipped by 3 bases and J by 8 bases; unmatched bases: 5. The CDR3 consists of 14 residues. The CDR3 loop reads CASSIGTGPEKLFF. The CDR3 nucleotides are TGTGCCAGTAGTATCGGGACAGGCCCCGAAAAACTGTTTTTT.

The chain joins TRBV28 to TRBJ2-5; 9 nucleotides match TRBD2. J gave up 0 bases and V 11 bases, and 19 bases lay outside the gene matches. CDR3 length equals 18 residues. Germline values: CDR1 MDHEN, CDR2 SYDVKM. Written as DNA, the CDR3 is TGTGCCGCCCCAGCACTTCAGCGGGGGGCCCCCTACCAAGAGACCCAGTACTTC. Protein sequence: CAAPALQRGAPYQETQYF.

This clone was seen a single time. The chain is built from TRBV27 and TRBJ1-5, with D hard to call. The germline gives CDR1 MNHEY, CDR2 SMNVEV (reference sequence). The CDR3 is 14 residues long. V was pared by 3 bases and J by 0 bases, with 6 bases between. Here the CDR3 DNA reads TGTGCCAGCAGTTTCGAGCATAGCAATCAGCCCCAGCATTTT. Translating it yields CASSFEHSNQPQHF.

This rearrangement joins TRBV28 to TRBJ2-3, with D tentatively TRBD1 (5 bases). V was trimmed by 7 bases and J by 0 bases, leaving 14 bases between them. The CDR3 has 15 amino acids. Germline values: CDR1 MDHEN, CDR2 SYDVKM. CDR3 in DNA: TGTGCCAGCAAAGGGGAAAGCCTTAGCACAGATACGCAGTATTTT. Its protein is CASKGESLSTDTQYF.

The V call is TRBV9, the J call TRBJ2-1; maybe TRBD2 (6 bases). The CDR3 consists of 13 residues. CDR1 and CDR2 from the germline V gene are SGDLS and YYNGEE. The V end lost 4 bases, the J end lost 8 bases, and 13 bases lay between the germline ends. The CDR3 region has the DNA TGTGCCAGCAGCATCGGGACTCAGGATGAGCAGTTCTTC. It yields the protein CASSIGTQDEQFF. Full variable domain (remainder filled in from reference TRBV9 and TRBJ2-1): DSGVTQTPKHLITATGQRVTLRCSPRSGDLSVYWYQQSLDQGLQFLIQYYNGEERAKGNILERFSAQQFPDLHSELNLSSLELGDSALYFCASSIGTQDEQFFGPGTRLTVL.

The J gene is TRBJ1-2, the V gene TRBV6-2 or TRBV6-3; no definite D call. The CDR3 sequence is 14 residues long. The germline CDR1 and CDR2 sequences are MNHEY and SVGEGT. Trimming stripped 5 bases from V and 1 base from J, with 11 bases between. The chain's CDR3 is CASSARGFNYGYTF. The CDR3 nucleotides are TGTGCCAGCAGTGCGAGAGGTTTTAACTATGGCTACACCTTC.

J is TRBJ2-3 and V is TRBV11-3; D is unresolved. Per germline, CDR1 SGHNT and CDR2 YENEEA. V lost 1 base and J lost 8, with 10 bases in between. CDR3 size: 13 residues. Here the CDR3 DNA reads TGTGCCAGCAGCTTAGGGGCAGTCAGTACGCAGTATTTT. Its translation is CASSLGAVSTQYF.

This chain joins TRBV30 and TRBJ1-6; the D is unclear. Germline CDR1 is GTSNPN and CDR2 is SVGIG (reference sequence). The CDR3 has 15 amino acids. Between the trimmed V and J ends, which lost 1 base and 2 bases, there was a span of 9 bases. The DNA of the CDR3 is TGTGCCTGGAGTGGAGAGGGCACCTATAATTCACCCCTCCACTTT. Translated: CAWSGEGTYNSPLHF.

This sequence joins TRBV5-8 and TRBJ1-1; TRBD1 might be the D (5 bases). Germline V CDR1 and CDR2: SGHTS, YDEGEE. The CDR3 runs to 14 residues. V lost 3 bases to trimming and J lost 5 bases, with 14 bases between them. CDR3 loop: CASSWDGRGTEAFF. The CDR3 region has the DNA TGTGCCAGCAGCTGGGACGGTCGGGGGACTGAAGCTTTCTTT.

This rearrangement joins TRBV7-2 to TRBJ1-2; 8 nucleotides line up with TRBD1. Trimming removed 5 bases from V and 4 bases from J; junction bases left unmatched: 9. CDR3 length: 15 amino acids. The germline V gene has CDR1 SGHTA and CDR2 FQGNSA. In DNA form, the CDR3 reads TGTGCCAGCAGCCTGAACCAGGGGGCCAGCTATGGCTACACCTTC. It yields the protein CASSLNQGASYGYTF.

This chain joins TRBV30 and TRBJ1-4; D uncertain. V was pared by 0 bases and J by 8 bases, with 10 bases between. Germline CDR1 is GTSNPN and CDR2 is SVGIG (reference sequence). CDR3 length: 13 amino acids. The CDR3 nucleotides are TGTGCCTGGAGTGTACGAGTTTACGAAAAACTGTTTTTT. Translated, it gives CAWSVRVYEKLFF.

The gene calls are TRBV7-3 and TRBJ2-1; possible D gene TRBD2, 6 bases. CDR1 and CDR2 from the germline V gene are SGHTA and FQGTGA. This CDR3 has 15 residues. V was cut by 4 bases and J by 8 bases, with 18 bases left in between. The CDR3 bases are TGTGCCAGCAGCTCCACCGGGACTCATATCGATGAGCAGTTCTTC. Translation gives CASSSTGTHIDEQFF. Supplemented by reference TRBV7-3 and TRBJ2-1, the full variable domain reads GAGVSQTPSNKVTEKGKYVELRCDPISGHTALYWYRQSLGQGPEFLIYFQGTGAADDSGLPNDRFFAVRPEGSVSTLKIQRTERGDSAVYLCASSSTGTHIDEQFFGPGTRLTVL.

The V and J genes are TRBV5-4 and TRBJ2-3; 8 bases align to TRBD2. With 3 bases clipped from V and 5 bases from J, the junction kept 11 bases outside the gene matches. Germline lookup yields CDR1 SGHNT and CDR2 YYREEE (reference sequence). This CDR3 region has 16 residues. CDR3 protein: CASSYGGGRGEDTQYF. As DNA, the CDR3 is TGTGCCAGCAGCTACGGGGGGGGCCGGGGAGAAGATACGCAGTATTTT. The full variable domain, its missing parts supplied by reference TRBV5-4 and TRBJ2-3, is ETGVTQSPTHLIKTRGQQVTLRCSSQSGHNTVSWYQQALGQGPQFIFQYYREEENGRGNFPPRFSGLQFPNYSSELNVNALELDDSALYLCASSYGGGRGEDTQYFGPGTRLTVL.

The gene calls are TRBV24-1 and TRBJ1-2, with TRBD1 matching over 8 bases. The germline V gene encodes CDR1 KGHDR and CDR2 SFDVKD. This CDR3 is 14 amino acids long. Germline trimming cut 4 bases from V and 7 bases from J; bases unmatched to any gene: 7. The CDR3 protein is CATSDPRTGPGYTF. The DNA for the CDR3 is TGTGCCACCAGTGACCCTCGGACAGGGCCTGGCTACACCTTC.

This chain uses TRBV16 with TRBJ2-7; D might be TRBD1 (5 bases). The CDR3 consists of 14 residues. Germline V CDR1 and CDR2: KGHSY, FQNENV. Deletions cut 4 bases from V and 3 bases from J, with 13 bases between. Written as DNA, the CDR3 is TGTGCCAGCAGCCCACAGAAGGACAACTACGAGCAGTACGTC. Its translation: CASSPQKDNYEQYV.

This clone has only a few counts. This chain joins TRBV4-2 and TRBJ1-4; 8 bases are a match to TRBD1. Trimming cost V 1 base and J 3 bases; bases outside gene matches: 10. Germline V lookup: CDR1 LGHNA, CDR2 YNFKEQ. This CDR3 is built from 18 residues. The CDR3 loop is CASSQVGDRGRSNEKLFF. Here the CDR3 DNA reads TGTGCCAGCAGCCAAGTGGGCGACAGGGGCCGGTCTAATGAAAAACTGTTTTTT.

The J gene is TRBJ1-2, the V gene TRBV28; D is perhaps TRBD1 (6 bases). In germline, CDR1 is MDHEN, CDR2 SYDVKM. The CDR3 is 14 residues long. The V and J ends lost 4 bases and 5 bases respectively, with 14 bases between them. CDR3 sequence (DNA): TGTGCCAGCAGTTCCACAGGGTTAGCATATGGCTACACCTTC. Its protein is CASSSTGLAYGYTF.